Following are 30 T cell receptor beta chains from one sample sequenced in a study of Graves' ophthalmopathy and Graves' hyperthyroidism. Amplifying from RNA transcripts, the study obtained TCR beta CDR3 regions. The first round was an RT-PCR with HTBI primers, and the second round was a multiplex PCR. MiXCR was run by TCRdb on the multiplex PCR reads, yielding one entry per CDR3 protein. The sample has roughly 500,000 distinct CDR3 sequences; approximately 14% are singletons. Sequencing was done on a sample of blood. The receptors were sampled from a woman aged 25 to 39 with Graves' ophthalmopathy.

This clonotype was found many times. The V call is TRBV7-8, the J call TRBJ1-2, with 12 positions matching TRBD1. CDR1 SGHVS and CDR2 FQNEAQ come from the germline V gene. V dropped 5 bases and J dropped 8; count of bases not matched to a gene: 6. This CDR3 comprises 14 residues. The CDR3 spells CASSEGQGAFGYTF. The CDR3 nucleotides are TGTGCCAGCAGCGAGGGACAGGGGGCTTTCGGCTACACCTTC.

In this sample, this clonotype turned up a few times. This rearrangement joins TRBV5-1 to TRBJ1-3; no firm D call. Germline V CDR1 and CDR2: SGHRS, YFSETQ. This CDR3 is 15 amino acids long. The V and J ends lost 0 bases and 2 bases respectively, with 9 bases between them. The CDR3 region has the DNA TGCGCCAGCAGCTTGGGACACGGTACTGGAAACACCATATATTTT. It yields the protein CASSLGHGTGNTIYF.

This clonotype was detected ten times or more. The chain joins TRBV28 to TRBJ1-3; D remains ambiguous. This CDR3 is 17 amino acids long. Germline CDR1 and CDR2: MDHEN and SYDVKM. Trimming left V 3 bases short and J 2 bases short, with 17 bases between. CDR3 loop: CASSFSSRWGAGNTIYF. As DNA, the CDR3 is TGTGCCAGCAGTTTTTCTTCTAGGTGGGGAGCTGGAAACACCATATATTTT.

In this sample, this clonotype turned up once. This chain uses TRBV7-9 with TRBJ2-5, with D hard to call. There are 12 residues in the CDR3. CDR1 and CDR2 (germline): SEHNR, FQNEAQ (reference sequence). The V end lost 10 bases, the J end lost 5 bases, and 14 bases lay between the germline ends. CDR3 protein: CATRRESETQYF. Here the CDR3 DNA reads TGTGCCACTCGCCGTGAGAGTGAGACCCAGTACTTC.

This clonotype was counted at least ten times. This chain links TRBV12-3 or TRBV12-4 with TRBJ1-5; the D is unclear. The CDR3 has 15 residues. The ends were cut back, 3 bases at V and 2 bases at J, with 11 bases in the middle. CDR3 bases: TGTGCCAGCAGTTTTAAGGGAAGCGGCAATCAGCCCCAGCATTTT. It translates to CASSFKGSGNQPQHF.

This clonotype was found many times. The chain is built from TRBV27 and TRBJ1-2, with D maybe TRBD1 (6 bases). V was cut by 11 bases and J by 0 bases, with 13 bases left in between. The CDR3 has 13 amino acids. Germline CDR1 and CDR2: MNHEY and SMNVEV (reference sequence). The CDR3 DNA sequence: TGTGCCGTCGGGGGGGGGCCTAACTATGGCTACACCTTC. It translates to CAVGGGPNYGYTF.

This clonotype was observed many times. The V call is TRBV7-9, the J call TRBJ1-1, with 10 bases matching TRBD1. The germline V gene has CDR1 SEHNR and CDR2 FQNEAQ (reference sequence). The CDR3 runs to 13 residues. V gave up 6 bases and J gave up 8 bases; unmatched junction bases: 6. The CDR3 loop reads CASSRQGAKEAFF. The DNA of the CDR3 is TGTGCCAGCAGTCGACAGGGGGCAAAGGAAGCTTTCTTT.

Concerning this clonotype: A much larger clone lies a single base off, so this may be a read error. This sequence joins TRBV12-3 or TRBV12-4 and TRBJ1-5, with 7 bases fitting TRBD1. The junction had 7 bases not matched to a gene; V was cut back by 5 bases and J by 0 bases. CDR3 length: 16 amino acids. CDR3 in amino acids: CASSTLQGCSNQPQHF. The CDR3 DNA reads TGTGCCAGCAGTACTTTACAGGGGTGTAGCAATCAGCCCCAGCATTTT.

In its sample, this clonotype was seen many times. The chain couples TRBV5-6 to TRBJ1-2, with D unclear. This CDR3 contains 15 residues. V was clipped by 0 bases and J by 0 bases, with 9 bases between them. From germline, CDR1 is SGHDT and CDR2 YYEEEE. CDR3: CASSLGHNANYGYTF. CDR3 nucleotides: TGTGCCAGCAGCTTGGGTCACAACGCTAACTATGGCTACACCTTC.

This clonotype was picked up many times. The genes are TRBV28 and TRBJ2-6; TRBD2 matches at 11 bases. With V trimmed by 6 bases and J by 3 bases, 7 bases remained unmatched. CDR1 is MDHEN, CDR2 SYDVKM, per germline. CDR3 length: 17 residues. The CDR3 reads CASSLLLAGVGANVLTF. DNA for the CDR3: TGTGCCAGCAGCTTACTACTAGCGGGAGTTGGGGCCAACGTCCTGACTTTC.

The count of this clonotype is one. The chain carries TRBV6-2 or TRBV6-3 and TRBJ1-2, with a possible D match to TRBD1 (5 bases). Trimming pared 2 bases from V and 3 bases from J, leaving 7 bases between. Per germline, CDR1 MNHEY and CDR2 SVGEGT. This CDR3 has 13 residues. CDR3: CASSYGGDYGYTF. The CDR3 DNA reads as TGTGCCAGCAGTTACGGGGGAGACTATGGCTACACCTTC.

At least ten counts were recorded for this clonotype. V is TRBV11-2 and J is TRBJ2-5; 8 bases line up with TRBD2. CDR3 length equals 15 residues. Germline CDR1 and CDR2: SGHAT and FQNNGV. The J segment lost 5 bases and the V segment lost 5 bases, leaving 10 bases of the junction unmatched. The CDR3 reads CASSKPGLEVETQYF. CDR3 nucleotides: TGTGCCAGCAGCAAACCGGGACTAGAAGTGGAGACCCAGTACTTC.

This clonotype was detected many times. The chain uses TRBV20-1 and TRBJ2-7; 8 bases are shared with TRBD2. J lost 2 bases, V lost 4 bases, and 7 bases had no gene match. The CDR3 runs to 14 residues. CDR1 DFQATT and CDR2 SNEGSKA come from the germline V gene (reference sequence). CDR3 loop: CSATPSGSTYEQYF. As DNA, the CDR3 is TGCAGTGCTACACCTAGCGGGTCTACCTACGAGCAGTACTTC.

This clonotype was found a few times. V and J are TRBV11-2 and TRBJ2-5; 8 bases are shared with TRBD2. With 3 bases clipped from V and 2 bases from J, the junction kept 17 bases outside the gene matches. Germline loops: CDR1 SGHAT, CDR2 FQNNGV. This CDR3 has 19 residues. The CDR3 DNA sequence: TGTGCCAGCAGCTTTCCCACAGTGGCTAGCGGGCGGAAACAAGAGACCCAGTACTTC. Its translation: CASSFPTVASGRKQETQYF.

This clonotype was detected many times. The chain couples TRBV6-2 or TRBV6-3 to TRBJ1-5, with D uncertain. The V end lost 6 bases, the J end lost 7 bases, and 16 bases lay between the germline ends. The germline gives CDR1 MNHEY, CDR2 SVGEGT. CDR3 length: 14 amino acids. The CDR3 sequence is CASRGRTNGQPQHF. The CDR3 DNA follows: TGTGCCAGCAGAGGACGTACAAACGGGCAGCCCCAGCATTTT.

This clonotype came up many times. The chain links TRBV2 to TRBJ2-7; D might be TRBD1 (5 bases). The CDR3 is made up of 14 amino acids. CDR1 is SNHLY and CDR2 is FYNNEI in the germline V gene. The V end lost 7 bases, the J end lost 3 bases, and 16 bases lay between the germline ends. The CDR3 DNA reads TGTGCCAGCACTGTGGACAACCTCAGCTACGAGCAGTACTTC. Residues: CASTVDNLSYEQYF.

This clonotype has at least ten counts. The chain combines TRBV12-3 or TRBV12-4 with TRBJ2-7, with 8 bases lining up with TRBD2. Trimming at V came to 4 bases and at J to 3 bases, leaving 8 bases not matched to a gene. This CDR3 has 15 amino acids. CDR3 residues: CASSSFYGGGYEQYF. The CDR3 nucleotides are TGTGCCAGCAGTTCCTTCTACGGGGGGGGCTACGAGCAGTACTTC.

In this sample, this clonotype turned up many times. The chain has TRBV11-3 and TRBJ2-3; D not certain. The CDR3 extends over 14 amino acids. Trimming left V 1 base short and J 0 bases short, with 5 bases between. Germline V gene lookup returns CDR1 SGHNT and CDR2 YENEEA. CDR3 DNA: TGTGCCAGCAGCTTAGTGGGAAGCACAGATACGCAGTATTTT. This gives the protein CASSLVGSTDTQYF. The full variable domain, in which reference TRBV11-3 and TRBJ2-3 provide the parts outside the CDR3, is EAGVVQSPRYKIIEKKQPVAFWCNPISGHNTLYWYLQNLGQGPELLIRYENEEAVDDSQLPKDRFSAERLKGVDSTLKIQPAELGDSAVYLCASSLVGSTDTQYFGPGTRLTVL.

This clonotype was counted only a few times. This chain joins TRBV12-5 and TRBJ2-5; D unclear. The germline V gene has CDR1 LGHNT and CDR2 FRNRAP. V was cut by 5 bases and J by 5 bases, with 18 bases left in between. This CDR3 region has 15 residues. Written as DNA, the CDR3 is TGTGCTAGTGGTCAGAACCGGTCAGCCGGGGAGACCCAGTACTTC. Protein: CASGQNRSAGETQYF. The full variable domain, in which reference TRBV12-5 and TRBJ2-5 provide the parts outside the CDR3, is DARVTQTPRHKVTEMGQEVTMRCQPILGHNTVFWYRQTMMQGLELLAYFRNRAPLDDSGMPKDRFSAEMPDATLATLKIQPSEPRDSAVYFCASGQNRSAGETQYFGPGTRLLVL.

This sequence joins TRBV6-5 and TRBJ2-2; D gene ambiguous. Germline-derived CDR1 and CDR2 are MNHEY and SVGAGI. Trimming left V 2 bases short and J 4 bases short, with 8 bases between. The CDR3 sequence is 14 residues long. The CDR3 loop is CASSYPSSTGELFF. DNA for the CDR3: TGTGCCAGCAGTTACCCGAGCAGCACCGGGGAGCTGTTTTTT.

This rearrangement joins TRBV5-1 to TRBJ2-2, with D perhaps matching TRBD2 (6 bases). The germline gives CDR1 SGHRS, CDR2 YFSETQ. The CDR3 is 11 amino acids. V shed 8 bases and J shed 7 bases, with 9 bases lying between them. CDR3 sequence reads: CARGGVGELFF. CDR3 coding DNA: TGCGCCAGGGGGGGTGTCGGGGAGCTGTTTTTT.

The CDR3 DNA reads as TGTGCCAGCAGTTATTCCCCCCACGAGCAGTACTTC. The encoded protein is CASSYSPHEQYF. The J gene is TRBJ2-7, the V gene TRBV6-2 or TRBV6-3; D unclear. The ends were cut back, 3 bases at V and 5 bases at J, with 8 bases in the middle. This CDR3 has 12 residues. The germline V gene has CDR1 MNHEY and CDR2 SVGEGT.

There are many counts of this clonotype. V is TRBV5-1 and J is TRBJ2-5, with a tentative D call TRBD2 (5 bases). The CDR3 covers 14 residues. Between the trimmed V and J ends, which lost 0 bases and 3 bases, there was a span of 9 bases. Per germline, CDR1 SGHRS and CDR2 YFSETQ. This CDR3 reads CASSLEVGKETQYF. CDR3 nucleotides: TGCGCCAGCAGCTTGGAGGTCGGGAAAGAGACCCAGTACTTC.

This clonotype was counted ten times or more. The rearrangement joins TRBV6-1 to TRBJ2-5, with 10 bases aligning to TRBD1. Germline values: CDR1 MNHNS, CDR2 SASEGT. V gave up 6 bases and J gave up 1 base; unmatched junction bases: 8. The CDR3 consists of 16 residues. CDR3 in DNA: TGTGCCAGCAGCGGACGGGACAGGGGTATCCAAGAGACCCAGTACTTC. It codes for CASSGRDRGIQETQYF.

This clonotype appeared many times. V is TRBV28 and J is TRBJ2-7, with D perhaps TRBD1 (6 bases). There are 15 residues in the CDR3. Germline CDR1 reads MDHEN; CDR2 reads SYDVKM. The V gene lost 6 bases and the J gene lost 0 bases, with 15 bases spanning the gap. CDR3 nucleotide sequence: TGTGCCAGCAGCGTTTCAGGGGACCTCTCCTACGAGCAGTACTTC. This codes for CASSVSGDLSYEQYF.

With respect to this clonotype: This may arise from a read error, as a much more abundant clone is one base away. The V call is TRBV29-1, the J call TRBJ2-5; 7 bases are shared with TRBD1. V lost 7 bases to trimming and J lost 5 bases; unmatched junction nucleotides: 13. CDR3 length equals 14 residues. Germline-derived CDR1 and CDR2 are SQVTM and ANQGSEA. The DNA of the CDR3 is TGCAGCGCCAGACCGGGCAGGGGGAAGGAGACCCAGTACTTC. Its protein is CSARPGRGKETQYF.

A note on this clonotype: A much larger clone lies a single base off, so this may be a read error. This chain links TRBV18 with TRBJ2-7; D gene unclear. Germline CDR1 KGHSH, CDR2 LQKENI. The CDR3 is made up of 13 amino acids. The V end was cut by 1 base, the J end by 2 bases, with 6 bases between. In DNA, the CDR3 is TGTGCCAGCTCACCACAGGACCCCTACGAGCAGTACTTC. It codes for CASSPQDPYEQYF.

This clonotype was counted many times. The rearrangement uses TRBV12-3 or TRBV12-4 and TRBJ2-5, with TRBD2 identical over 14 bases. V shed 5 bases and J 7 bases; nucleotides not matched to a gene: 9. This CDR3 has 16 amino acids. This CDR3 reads CASSSPGLAGVGTQYF. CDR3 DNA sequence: TGTGCCAGCAGTAGTCCGGGACTAGCGGGAGTTGGGACCCAGTACTTC.

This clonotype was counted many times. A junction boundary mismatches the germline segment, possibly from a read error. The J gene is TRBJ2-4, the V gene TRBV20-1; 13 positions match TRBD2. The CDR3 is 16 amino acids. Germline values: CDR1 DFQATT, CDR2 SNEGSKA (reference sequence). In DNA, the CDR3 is TGCAGTGCCAGAGTACTAGCGGGGGGGCCAGGAAACATTCAGTACTTC. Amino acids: CSARVLAGGPGNIQYF.

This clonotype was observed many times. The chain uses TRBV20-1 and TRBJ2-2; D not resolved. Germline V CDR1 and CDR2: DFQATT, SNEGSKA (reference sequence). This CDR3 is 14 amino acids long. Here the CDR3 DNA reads TGCTCCCATACCCTCCTAGTCGGAACCGGGGAGCTGTTTTTT. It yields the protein CSHTLLVGTGELFF.